This T cell receptor (beta chain) was found in a study of cytomegalovirus exposure and HLA in healthy donors. On this clone: Its specificity is unknown.

The CDR3 runs 15 residues. With V trimmed by 2 bases and J by 4 bases, 5 bases remained unmatched. Germline V gives CDR1 MDHEN, CDR2 SYDVKM. Broader study findings: In a later analysis, at a false discovery rate of 0.05, roughly 18,000 TCR beta sequences were associated with HLA alleles. Most sequenced TCRs were rare (though some public TCRs occurred in many donors).

60 Vbeta and 13 Jbeta primers were used in PCR. Assay: immunoSEQ multiplex PCR; the TCRdb copy retains only in-frame clones and omits some. In the table there are 55,000 to 85,000 clones, approximately 90% of which are singletons. Input material: PBMCs. The rearrangement links TRBV28 to TRBJ2-5, with 9 bases matching TRBD2. This TCR came from a woman aged 25 to 39 in good health and CMV-seronegative. The chain's CDR3 is CASSLRVAGAETQYF. CDR3 in DNA: TGTGCCAGCAGTTTACGAGTAGCGGGAGCAGAGACCCAGTACTTC. The whole variable domain, filled in from reference TRBV28 and TRBJ2-5, reads DVKVTQSSRYLVKRTGEKVFLECVQDMDHENMFWYRQDPGLGLRLIYFSYDVKMKEKGDIPEGYSVSREKKERFSLILESASTNQTSMYLCASSLRVAGAETQYFGPGTRLLVL.